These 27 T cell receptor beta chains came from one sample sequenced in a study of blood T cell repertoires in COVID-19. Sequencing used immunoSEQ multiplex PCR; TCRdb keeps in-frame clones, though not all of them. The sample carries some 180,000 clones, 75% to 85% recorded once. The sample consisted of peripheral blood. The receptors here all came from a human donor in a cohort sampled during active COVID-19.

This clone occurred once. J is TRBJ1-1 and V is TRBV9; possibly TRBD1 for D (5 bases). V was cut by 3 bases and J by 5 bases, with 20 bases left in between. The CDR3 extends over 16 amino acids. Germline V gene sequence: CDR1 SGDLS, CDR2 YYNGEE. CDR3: CASSAPPQVRKTEAFF. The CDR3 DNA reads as TGTGCCAGCAGCGCACCTCCACAGGTTCGGAAGACTGAAGCTTTCTTT.

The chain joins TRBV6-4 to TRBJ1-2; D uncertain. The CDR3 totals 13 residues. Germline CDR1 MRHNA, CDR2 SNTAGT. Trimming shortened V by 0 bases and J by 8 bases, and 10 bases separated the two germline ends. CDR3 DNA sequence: TGTGCCAGCAGTGACTCAGGCGGGAACGGCTACACCTTC. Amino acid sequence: CASSDSGGNGYTF.

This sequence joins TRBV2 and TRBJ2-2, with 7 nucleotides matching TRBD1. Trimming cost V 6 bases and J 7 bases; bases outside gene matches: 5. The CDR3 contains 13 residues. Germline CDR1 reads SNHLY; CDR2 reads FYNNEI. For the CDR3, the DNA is TGTGCCAGCAGGGGGACAGTGAGCGGGGAGCTGTTTTTT. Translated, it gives CASRGTVSGELFF.

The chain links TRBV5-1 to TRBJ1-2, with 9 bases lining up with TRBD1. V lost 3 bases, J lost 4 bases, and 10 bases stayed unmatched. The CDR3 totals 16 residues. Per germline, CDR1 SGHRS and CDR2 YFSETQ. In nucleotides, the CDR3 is TGCGCCAGCAGCTCCAACCCGGGACAGGGCACCTATGGCTACACCTTC. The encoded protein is CASSSNPGQGTYGYTF.

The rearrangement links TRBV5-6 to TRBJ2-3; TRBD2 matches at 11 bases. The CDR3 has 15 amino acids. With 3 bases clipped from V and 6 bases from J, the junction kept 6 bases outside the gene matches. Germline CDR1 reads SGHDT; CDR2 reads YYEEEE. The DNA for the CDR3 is TGTGCCAGCAGCTCTGGACTAGCGGGTACCGATACGCAGTATTTT. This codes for CASSSGLAGTDTQYF.

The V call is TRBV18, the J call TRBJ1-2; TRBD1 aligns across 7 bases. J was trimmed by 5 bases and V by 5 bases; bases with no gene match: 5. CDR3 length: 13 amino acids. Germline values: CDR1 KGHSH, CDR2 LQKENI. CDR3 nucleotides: TGTGCCAGCTCAGTCGGACAGGCTTATGGCTACACCTTC. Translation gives CASSVGQAYGYTF.

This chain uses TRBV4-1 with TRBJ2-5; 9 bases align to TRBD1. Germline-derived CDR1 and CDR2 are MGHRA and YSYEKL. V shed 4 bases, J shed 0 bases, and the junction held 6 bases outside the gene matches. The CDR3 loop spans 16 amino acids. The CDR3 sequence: CASSRGQGQYQETQYF. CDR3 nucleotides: TGCGCCAGCAGCCGAGGACAGGGGCAATACCAAGAGACCCAGTACTTC.

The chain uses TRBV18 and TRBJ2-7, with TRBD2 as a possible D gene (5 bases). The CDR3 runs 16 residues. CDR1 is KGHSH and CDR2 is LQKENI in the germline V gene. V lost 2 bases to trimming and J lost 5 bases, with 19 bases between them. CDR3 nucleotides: TGTGCCAGCTCACCAACTCTAGCCCCGAACATGGACGAGCAGTACTTC. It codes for CASSPTLAPNMDEQYF.

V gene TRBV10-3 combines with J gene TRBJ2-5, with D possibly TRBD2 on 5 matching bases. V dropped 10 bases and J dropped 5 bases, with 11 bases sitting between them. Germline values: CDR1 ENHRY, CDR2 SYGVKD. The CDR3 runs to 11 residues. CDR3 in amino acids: CATGPGETQYF. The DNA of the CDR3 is TGTGCCACAGGCCCGGGGGAGACCCAGTACTTC.

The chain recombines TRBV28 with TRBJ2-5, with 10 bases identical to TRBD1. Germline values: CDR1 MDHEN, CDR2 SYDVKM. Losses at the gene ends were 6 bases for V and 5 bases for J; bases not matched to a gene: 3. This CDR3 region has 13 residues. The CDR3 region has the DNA TGTGCCAGCAGCCAGACAGGGGGCGAGACCCAGTACTTC. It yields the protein CASSQTGGETQYF.

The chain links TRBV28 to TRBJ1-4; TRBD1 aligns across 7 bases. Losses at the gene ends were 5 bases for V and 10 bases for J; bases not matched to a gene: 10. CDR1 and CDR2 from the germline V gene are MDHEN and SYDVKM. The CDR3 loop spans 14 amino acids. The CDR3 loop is CASSLRQGLGKLFF. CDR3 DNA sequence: TGTGCCAGCAGTCTACGACAGGGCCTCGGAAAACTGTTTTTT.

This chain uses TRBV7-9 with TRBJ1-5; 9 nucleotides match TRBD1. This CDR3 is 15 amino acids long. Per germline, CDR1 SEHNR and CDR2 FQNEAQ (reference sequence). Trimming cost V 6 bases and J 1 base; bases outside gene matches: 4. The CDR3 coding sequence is TGTGCCAGCAGTTCCGGGACAGGGAGCAATCAGCCCCAGCATTTT. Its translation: CASSSGTGSNQPQHF.

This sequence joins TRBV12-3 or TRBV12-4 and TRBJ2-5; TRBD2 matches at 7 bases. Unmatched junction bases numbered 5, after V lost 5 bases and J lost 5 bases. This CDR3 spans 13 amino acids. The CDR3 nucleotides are TGTGCCAGCAGTCATTTCGGGGGGGAGACCCAGTACTTC. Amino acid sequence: CASSHFGGETQYF.

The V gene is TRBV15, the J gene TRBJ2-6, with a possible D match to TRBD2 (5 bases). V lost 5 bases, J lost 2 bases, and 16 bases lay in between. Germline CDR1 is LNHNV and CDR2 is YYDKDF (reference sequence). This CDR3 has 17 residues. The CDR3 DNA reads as TGTGCCACCAGCTTCGTCATCCAGGAGGCTGGGGCCAACGTCCTGACTTTC. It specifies CATSFVIQEAGANVLTF.

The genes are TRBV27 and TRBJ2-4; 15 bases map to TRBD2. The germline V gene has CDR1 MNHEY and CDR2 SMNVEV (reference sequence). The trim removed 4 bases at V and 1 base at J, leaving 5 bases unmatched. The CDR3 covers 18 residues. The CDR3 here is CASSSDGTSGRAKNIQYF. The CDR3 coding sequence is TGTGCCAGCAGTTCAGACGGGACTAGCGGGAGGGCCAAAAACATTCAGTACTTC.

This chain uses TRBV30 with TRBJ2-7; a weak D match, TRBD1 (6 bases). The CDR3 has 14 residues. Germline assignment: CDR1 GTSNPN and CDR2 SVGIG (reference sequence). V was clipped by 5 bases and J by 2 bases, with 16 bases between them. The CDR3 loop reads CAWEYGRGPYEQYF. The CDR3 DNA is TGTGCCTGGGAGTATGGCAGGGGACCCTACGAGCAGTACTTC.

The CDR3 DNA follows: TGCGCCAGCAGCTTGGAGTCCGGGAACATTCAGTACTTC. Translation gives CASSLESGNIQYF. This sequence joins TRBV5-1 and TRBJ2-4; D is uncertain. V was pared by 0 bases and J by 7 bases, with 8 bases between. CDR3 length equals 13 residues. The germline CDR1 and CDR2 sequences are SGHRS and YFSETQ.

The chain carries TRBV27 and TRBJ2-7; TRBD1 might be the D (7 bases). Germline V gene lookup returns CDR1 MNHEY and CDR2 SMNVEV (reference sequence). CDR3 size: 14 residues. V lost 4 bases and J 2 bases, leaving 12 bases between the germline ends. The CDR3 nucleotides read TGTGCCAGCAGTTCCCAGGGGGGAACCTACGAGCAGTACTTC. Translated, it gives CASSSQGGTYEQYF.

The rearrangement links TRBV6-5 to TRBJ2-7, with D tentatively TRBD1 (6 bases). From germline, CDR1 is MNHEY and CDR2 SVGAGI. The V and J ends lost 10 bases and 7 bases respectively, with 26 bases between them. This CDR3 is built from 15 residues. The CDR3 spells CATSARATSRGEQYF. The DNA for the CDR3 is TGTGCCACCTCAGCCCGGGCGACTTCGAGGGGGGAGCAGTACTTC.

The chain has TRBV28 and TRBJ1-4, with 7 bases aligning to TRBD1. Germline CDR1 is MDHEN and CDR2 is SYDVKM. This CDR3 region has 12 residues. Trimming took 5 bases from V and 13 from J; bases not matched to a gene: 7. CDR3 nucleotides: TGTGCCAGCAGTACCAATCAGGGGGGACTGTTTTTT. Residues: CASSTNQGGLFF.

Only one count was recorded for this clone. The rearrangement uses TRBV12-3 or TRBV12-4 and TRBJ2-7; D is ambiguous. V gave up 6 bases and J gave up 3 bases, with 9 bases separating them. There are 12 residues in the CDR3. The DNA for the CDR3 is TGTGCCAGCAGCAGCGACGGCTACGAGCAGTACTTC. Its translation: CASSSDGYEQYF.

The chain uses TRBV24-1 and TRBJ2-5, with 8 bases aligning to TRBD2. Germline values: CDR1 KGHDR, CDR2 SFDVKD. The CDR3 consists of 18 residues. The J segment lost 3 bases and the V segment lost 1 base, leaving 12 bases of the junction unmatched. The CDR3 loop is CATSDFYSGKPWEETQYF. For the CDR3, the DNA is TGTGCCACCAGTGATTTCTATAGCGGGAAGCCGTGGGAAGAGACCCAGTACTTC.

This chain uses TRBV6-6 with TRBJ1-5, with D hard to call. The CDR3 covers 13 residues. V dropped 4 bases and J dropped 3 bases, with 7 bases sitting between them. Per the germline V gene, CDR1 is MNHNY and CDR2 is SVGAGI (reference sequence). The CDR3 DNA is TGTGCCAGCAGTTCAGTGAACAATCAGCCCCAGCATTTT. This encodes CASSSVNNQPQHF.

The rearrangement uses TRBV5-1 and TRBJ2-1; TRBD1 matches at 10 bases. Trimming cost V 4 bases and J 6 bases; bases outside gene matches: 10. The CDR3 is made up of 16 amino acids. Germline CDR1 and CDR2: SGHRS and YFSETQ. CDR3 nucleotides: TGCGCCAGCAGCCCCCCGACAGGGGGCGCGTTCAATGAGCAGTTCTTC. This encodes CASSPPTGGAFNEQFF.

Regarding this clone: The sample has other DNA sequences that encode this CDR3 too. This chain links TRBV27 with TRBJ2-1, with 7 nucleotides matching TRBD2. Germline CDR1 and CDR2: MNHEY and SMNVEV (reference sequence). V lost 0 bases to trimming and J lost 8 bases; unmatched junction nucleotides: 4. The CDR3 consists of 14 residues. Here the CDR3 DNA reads TGTGCCAGCAGTTTATCCGGACGGGGGGATGAGCAGTTCTTC. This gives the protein CASSLSGRGDEQFF.

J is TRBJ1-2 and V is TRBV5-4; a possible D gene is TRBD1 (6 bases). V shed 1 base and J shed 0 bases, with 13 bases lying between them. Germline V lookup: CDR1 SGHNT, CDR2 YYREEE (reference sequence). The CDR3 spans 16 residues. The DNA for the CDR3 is TGTGCCAGCAGCTTGTACGGACAGACAGCTAACTATGGCTACACCTTC. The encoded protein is CASSLYGQTANYGYTF.

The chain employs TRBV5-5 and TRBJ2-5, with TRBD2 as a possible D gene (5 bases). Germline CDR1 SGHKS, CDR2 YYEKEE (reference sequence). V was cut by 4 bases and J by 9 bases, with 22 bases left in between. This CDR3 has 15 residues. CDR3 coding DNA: TGTGCCAGCAGCCGTACTCCGGGCCAACCGGAGGCCCAGTACTTC. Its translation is CASSRTPGQPEAQYF.